This T cell receptor beta chain was sequenced during a study of shared clonotypes between healthy human individuals. Sequencing used immunoSEQ multiplex PCR; TCRdb keeps in-frame clones, though not all of them. This table has about 1.5 million clones, about 98% appearing once. Caucasian adults residing in Nashville, Tennessee made up all the donors. Study conclusions and caveats: Sharing across four donors was seen in roughly 5.2% of naive CD4 clonotypes. Inspection by rarefaction showed sorted-subset sequencing to be incomplete despite large depth.

CDR3 size: 17 residues. CDR1 is LNHNV, CDR2 YYDKDF, per germline (reference sequence). Trimming pared 1 base from V and 6 bases from J, leaving 16 bases between. Of note for this clone: Its antigen is undetermined.

The chain carries TRBV15 and TRBJ2-6, with D unresolved. The receptor was isolated from a man between 25 and 39 years old in good health. The specimen was naive CD4+ T cells sorted from blood. Regarding subset: CD45RA+ positively selected. This CDR3 reads CATSRVGSLHVANVLTF. The CDR3 nucleotides read TGTGCCACCAGCAGAGTTGGCAGTCTTCATGTGGCCAACGTCCTGACTTTC. Looking up the rest from reference TRBV15 and TRBJ2-6 gives the full variable domain: DAMVIQNPRYQVTQFGKPVTLSCSQTLNHNVMYWYQQKSSQAPKLLFHYYDKDFNNEADTPDNFQSRRPNTSFCFLDIRSPGLGDTAMYLCATSRVGSLHVANVLTFGAGSRLTVL.